The 17 T cell receptor beta chains presented below share a single source sample, sequenced in a study of CD4+ T cells in melanoma. Clones were sequenced by immunoSEQ multiplex PCR, and TCRdb holds only the in-frame ones, with some missing. Found here are about 140,000 clones, 92% of them singletons; the top ten hold 1.5%. These receptors were collected from a human donor with melanoma.

The V and J genes are TRBV15 and TRBJ2-5; 7 bases agree with TRBD2. Trimming removed 1 base from V and 5 bases from J; junction bases left unmatched: 7. Germline V gives CDR1 LNHNV, CDR2 YYDKDF (reference sequence). This CDR3 is built from 15 residues. The CDR3 DNA sequence: TGTGCCACCAGCAGAGGGGACGGGGGGATGGAGACCCAGTACTTC. Protein product: CATSRGDGGMETQYF.

The chain is built from TRBV5-5 and TRBJ2-1; 11 nucleotides align to TRBD1. The CDR3 sequence is 15 residues long. CDR1 is SGHKS, CDR2 YYEKEE, per germline (reference sequence). Unmatched junction bases numbered 6, after V lost 3 bases and J lost 7 bases. CDR3 residues: CASSYGQGARNEQFF. In nucleotides, the CDR3 is TGTGCCAGCAGCTACGGACAGGGGGCTCGGAATGAGCAGTTCTTC.

V and J are TRBV5-1 and TRBJ1-1, with a possible D match to TRBD1 (6 bases). CDR1 is SGHRS, CDR2 YFSETQ, per germline. The V gene lost 1 base and the J gene lost 5 bases, with 12 bases spanning the gap. The CDR3 totals 14 residues. The CDR3: CASSLTGTGTEAFF. CDR3 nucleotide sequence: TGCGCCAGCAGCTTGACAGGGACGGGGACTGAAGCTTTCTTT.

The count of this clone is one. The chain recombines TRBV6-1 with TRBJ1-1; the D gene is possibly TRBD1 (5 bases). CDR3 length: 14 residues. From germline, CDR1 is MNHNS and CDR2 SASEGT. Trimming shortened V by 6 bases and J by 8 bases, and 19 bases separated the two germline ends. CDR3 residues: CASRAEAGMGEAFF. As DNA, the CDR3 is TGTGCCAGCAGAGCAGAAGCAGGGATGGGAGAAGCTTTCTTT.

The chain joins TRBV5-1 to TRBJ2-3; D is ambiguous. Looked up from germline, CDR1 is SGHRS and CDR2 is YFSETQ. The CDR3 totals 13 residues. The V gene lost 0 bases and the J gene lost 4 bases, with 6 bases spanning the gap. This CDR3 is CASSLDPADTQYF. DNA of the CDR3: TGCGCCAGCAGCTTGGACCCCGCAGATACGCAGTATTTT.

The V gene is TRBV5-1, the J gene TRBJ2-5, with 9 bases that match TRBD2. Germline CDR1 reads SGHRS; CDR2 reads YFSETQ. The CDR3 covers 16 residues. V shed 0 bases, J shed 4 bases, and the junction held 7 bases outside the gene matches. The CDR3, as DNA: TGCGCCAGCAGCTTGGCCTCCGGCGGGGGGGGAGAGACCCAGTACTTC. It yields the protein CASSLASGGGGETQYF.

This sequence joins TRBV6-1 and TRBJ1-4, with D tentatively TRBD1 (5 bases). V lost 7 bases, J lost 4 bases, and 16 bases lay in between. This CDR3 is 15 amino acids long. CDR1 is MNHNS, CDR2 SASEGT, per germline. CDR3 amino acids: CASTAIRGVNEKLFF. CDR3 DNA sequence: TGTGCCAGCACGGCGATAAGGGGAGTTAATGAAAAACTGTTTTTT.

V and J are TRBV6-1 and TRBJ1-2; the D is unclear. From germline, CDR1 is MNHNS and CDR2 SASEGT. This CDR3 is 15 amino acids long. V was shortened by 4 bases and J by 5 bases, with 17 bases between the two germline ends. The CDR3 loop reads CASSASYQRGYGYTF. The CDR3 DNA follows: TGTGCCAGCAGTGCCTCGTATCAGCGGGGATATGGCTACACCTTC.

The chain has TRBV19 and TRBJ1-4; 7 positions agree with TRBD1. The CDR3 extends over 14 amino acids. V lost 9 bases to trimming and J lost 6 bases; unmatched junction nucleotides: 10. CDR1 is LNHDA and CDR2 is SQIVND in the germline V gene (reference sequence). The CDR3 DNA reads as TGTGCCAGCGCTCAGACAGGGCGAGATGAAAAACTGTTTTTT. Its protein product is CASAQTGRDEKLFF.

This rearrangement joins TRBV6-4 to TRBJ2-1, with 7 bases that match TRBD1. Trimming removed 0 bases from V and 2 bases from J; junction bases left unmatched: 4. The CDR3 length is 16 residues. Per germline, CDR1 MRHNA and CDR2 SNTAGT. The CDR3 is CASSDSTGIPYNEQFF. The CDR3 coding sequence is TGTGCCAGCAGTGACTCGACAGGGATCCCCTACAATGAGCAGTTCTTC.

The CDR3 coding sequence is TGTGCCAGCAGCCGTAGCGGGGGGGATGTCCATGAGCAGTTCTTC. Protein product: CASSRSGGDVHEQFF. The chain uses TRBV13 and TRBJ2-1; 11 bases match TRBD2. The CDR3 has 15 residues. The V gene end was trimmed by 5 bases and the J gene end by 8 bases; junction bases not matched to a gene: 8. CDR1 PRHDT and CDR2 FYEKMQ come from the germline V gene (reference sequence).

The chain employs TRBV7-9 and TRBJ2-7, with 8 positions matching TRBD1. V was pared by 5 bases and J by 4 bases, with 16 bases of the junction left unmatched. This CDR3 region has 17 residues. Germline CDR1 and CDR2: SEHNR and FQNEAQ (reference sequence). The CDR3 bases are TGTGCCAGCAGCCCACCACCCGGGACAGGAAAGTTATACGAGCAGTACTTC. Its protein product is CASSPPPGTGKLYEQYF.

This chain joins TRBV2 and TRBJ2-1; D uncertain. The V and J ends lost 5 bases and 7 bases respectively, with 15 bases between them. This CDR3 has 14 amino acids. Germline assignment: CDR1 SNHLY and CDR2 FYNNEI. The CDR3 loop reads CASSPMTSRNEQFF. The CDR3 DNA reads TGTGCCAGCAGTCCTATGACCAGCAGAAATGAGCAGTTCTTC.

The chain couples TRBV6-1 to TRBJ1-6; 11 bases line up with TRBD1. Trimming at V came to 2 bases and at J to 13 bases, leaving 16 bases not matched to a gene. Germline values: CDR1 MNHNS, CDR2 SASEGT. CDR3 size: 18 residues. The CDR3 region has the DNA TGTGCCAGCAGTGAACGGACAGGGGGCGGTTCTCGGGAAGGGCCCCTCCACTTT. Protein: CASSERTGGGSREGPLHF.

The chain couples TRBV30 to TRBJ1-6; D unresolved. Trimming left V 2 bases short and J 0 bases short, with 17 bases between. Germline-derived CDR1 and CDR2 are GTSNPN and SVGIG (reference sequence). The CDR3 totals 18 residues. CDR3 region: CAWSILRGVGSYNSPLHF. The CDR3 DNA is TGTGCCTGGAGTATCCTCCGAGGAGTCGGCTCCTATAATTCACCCCTCCACTTT.

The chain has TRBV29-1 and TRBJ1-3, with 8 bases matching TRBD1. Per germline, CDR1 SQVTM and CDR2 ANQGSEA. The CDR3 contains 14 residues. J gave up 9 bases and V 5 bases, and 12 bases lay outside the gene matches. CDR3 residues: CSVTTGGTTSTIYF. Written as DNA, the CDR3 is TGCAGCGTTACAACAGGGGGTACGACGAGCACCATATATTTT. The full variable domain, completed using reference TRBV29-1 and TRBJ1-3, is SAVISQKPSRDICQRGTSLTIQCQVDSQVTMMFWYRQQPGQSLTLIATANQGSEATYESGFVIDKFPISRPNLTFSTLTVSNMSPEDSSIYLCSVTTGGTTSTIYFGEGSWLTVV.

The rearrangement uses TRBV28 and TRBJ1-4; the D is unclear. Germline CDR1 is MDHEN and CDR2 is SYDVKM. V was pared by 2 bases and J by 0 bases, with 4 bases between. This CDR3 spans 14 amino acids. The CDR3, as DNA: TGTGCCAGCAGTTTAAGCGCAACTAATGAAAAACTGTTTTTT. It translates to CASSLSATNEKLFF.